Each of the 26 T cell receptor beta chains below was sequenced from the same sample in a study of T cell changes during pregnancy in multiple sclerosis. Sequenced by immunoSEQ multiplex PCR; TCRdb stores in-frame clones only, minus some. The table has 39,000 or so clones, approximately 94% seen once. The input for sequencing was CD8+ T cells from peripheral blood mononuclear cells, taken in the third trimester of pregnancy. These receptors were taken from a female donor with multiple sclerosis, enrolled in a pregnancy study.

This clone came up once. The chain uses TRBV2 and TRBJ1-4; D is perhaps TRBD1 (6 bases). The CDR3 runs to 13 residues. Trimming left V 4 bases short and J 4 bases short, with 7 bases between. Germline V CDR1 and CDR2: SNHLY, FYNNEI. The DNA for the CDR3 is TGTGCCAGCAGTGCAGGGGATAATGAAAAACTGTTTTTT. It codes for CASSAGDNEKLFF.

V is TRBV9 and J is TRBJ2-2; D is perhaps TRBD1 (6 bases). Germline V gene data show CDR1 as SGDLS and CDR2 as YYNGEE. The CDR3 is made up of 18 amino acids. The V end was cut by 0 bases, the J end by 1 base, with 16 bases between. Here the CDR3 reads CASSVALEEQGNTGELFF. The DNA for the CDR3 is TGTGCCAGCAGCGTAGCTCTTGAAGAACAGGGGAACACCGGGGAGCTGTTTTTT.

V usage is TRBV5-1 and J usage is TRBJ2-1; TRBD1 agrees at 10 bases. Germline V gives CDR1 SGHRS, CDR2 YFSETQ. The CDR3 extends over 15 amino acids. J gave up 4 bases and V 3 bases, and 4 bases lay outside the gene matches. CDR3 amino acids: CASSSEGQGYNEQFF. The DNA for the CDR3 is TGCGCCAGCAGCTCCGAGGGACAGGGGTACAATGAGCAGTTCTTC.

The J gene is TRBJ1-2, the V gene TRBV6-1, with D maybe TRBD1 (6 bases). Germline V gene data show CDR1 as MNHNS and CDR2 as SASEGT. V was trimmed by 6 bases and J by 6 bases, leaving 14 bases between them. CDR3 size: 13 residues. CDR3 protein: CASRHTGRDGYTF. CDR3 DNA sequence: TGTGCCAGCAGACATACAGGGCGAGATGGCTACACCTTC.

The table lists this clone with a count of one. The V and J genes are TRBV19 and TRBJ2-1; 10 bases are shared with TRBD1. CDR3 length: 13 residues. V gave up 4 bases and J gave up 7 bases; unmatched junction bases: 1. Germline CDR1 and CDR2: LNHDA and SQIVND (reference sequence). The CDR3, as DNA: TGTGCCAGTAGTAAGGGACAGGGGAATGAGCAGTTCTTC. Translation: CASSKGQGNEQFF.

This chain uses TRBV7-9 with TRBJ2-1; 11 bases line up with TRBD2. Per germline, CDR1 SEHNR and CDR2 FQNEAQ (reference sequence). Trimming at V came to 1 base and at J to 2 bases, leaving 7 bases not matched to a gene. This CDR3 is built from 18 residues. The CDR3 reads CASSLGGLAGGAYNEQFF. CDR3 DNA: TGTGCCAGCAGCTTAGGGGGTCTAGCGGGAGGAGCCTACAATGAGCAGTTCTTC.

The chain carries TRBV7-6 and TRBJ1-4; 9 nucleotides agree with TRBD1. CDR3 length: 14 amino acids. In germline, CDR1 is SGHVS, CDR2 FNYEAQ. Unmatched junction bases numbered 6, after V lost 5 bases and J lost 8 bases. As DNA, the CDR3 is TGTGCCAGCAGCGCCACAGGGGGCGGGGAAAAACTGTTTTTT. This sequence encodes CASSATGGGEKLFF.

CDR3: CASSLGGFLDEQYF. As DNA, the CDR3 is TGTGCCAGCAGCTTAGGAGGGTTTCTTGACGAGCAGTACTTC. The gene calls are TRBV7-6 and TRBJ2-7, with D possibly matching TRBD2 (5 bases). Germline CDR1 is SGHVS and CDR2 is FNYEAQ. This CDR3 comprises 14 residues. V lost 1 base to trimming and J lost 5 bases, with 12 bases between them.

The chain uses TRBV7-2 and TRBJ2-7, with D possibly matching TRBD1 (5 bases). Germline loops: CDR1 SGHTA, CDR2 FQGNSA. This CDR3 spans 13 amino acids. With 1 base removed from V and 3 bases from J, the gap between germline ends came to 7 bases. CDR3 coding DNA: TGTGCCAGCAGCTTAGGACAGCACTACGAGCAGTACTTC. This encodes CASSLGQHYEQYF.

Written as DNA, the CDR3 is TGTGCCAGCAGCAGACAGGGAGGATACAATGAGCAGTTCTTC. This codes for CASSRQGGYNEQFF. This chain connects TRBV6-5 to TRBJ2-1, with D maybe TRBD1 (7 bases). V lost 6 bases to trimming and J lost 4 bases, with 13 bases between them. The length of the CDR3 is 14 residues. Germline-derived CDR1 and CDR2 are MNHEY and SVGAGI.

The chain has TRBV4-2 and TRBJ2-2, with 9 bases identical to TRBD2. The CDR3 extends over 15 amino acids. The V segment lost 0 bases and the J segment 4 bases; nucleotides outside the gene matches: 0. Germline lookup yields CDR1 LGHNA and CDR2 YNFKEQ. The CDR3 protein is CASSQEGLATGELFF. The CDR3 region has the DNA TGTGCCAGCAGCCAAGAGGGACTAGCCACCGGGGAGCTGTTTTTT.

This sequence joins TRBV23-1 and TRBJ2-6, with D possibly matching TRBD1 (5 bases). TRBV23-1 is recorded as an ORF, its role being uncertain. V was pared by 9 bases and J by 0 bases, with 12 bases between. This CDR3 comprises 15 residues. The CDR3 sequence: CASYNRTSGANVLTF. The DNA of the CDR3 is TGCGCCAGTTATAACAGGACCTCTGGGGCCAACGTCCTGACTTTC.

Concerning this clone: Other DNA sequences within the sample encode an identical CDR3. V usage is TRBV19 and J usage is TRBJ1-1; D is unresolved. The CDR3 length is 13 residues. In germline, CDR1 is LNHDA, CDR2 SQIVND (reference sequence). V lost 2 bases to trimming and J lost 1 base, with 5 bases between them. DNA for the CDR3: TGTGCCAGTAGTATACAGAAGAACACTGAAGCTTTCTTT. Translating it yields CASSIQKNTEAFF.

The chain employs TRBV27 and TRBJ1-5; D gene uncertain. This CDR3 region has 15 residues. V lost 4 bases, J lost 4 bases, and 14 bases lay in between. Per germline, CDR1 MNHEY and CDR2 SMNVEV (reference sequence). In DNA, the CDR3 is TGTGCCAGCAGTTCAACGGGAGTCGTTAATCAGCCCCAGCATTTT. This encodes CASSSTGVVNQPQHF.

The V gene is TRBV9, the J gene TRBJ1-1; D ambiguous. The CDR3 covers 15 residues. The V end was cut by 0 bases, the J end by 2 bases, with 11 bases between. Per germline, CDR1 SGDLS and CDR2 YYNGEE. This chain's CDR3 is CASSVEVQKNTEAFF. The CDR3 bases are TGTGCCAGCAGCGTAGAAGTTCAGAAAAACACTGAAGCTTTCTTT.

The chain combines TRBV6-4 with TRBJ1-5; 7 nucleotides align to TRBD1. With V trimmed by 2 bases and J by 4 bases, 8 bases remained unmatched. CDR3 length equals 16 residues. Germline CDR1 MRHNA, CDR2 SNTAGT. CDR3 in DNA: TGTGCCAGCAGTGACGAGACAGGGATTGGAAATCAGCCCCAGCATTTT. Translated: CASSDETGIGNQPQHF.

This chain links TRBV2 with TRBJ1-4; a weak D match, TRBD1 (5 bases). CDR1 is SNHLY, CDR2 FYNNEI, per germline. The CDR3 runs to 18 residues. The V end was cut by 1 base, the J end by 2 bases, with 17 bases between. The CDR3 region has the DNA TGTGCCAGCAGTGAAGTGGGCTGGGGGGGGACGACTAATGAAAAACTGTTTTTT. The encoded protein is CASSEVGWGGTTNEKLFF.

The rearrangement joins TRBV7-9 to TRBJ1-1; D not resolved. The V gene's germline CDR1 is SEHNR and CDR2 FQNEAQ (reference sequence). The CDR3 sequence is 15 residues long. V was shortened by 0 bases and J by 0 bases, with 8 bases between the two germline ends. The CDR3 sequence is CASSLASGVNTEAFF. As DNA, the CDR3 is TGTGCCAGCAGCTTAGCTTCCGGGGTGAACACTGAAGCTTTCTTT.

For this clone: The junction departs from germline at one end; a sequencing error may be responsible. The DNA for the CDR3 is TGTGCCATCAGTTCGCGGGACTCCGACAATGAGCAGTTCTTC. This encodes CAISSRDSDNEQFF. The genes are TRBV10-3 and TRBJ2-1, with D possibly being TRBD2 (6 bases). Germline CDR1 is ENHRY and CDR2 is SYGVKD. This CDR3 has 14 residues.

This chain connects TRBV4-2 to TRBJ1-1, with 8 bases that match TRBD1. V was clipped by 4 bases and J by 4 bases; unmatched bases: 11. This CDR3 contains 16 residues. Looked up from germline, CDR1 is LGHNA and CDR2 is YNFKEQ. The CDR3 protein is CASSLEAGQAATEAFF. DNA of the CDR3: TGTGCCAGCAGCCTCGAGGCGGGACAGGCCGCCACTGAAGCTTTCTTT.

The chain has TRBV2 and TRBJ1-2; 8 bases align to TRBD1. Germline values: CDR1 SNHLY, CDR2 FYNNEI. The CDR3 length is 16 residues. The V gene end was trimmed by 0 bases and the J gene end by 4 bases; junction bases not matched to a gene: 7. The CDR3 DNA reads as TGTGCCAGCAGTGAAGCTTCCGGGACAGGCTTCTATGGCTACACCTTC. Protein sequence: CASSEASGTGFYGYTF.

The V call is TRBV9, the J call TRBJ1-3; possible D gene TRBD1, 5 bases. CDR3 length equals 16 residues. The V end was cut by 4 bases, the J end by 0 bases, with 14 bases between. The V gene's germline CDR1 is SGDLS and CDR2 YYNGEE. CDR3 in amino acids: CASSTSRGSSGNTIYF. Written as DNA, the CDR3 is TGTGCCAGCAGCACATCAAGGGGCAGCTCTGGAAACACCATATATTTT.

Written as DNA, the CDR3 is TGCAGCGTTGAAGATCGCACAGGGCAGTACTTC. It encodes CSVEDRTGQYF. V and J are TRBV29-1 and TRBJ2-7; perhaps TRBD1 as D (5 bases). This CDR3 is 11 amino acids long. Germline CDR1 SQVTM, CDR2 ANQGSEA. With 0 bases removed from V and 9 bases from J, the gap between germline ends came to 9 bases.

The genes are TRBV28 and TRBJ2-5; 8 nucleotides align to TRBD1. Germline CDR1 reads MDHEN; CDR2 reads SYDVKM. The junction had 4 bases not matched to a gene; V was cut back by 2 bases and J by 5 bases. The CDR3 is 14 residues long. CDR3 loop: CASSLQGAGETQYF. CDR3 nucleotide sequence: TGTGCCAGCAGTTTACAGGGGGCGGGGGAGACCCAGTACTTC.

The CDR3 DNA sequence: TGTGCCAGTTCCCCCGGGACAGGGGGTTACGAGCAGTACTTC. It yields the protein CASSPGTGGYEQYF. This chain uses TRBV27 with TRBJ2-7; 11 nucleotides line up with TRBD1. The CDR3 spans 14 residues. V was pared by 9 bases and J by 4 bases, with 8 bases of the junction left unmatched. Germline lookup yields CDR1 MNHEY and CDR2 SMNVEV (reference sequence).

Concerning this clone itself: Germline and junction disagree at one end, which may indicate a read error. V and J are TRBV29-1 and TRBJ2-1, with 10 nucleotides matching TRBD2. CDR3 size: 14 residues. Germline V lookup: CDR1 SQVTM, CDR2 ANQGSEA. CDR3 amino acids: CSVEGLAGDNEQFF. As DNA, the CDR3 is TGCAGCGTCGAAGGCCTAGCGGGAGACAATGAGCAGTTCTTC.